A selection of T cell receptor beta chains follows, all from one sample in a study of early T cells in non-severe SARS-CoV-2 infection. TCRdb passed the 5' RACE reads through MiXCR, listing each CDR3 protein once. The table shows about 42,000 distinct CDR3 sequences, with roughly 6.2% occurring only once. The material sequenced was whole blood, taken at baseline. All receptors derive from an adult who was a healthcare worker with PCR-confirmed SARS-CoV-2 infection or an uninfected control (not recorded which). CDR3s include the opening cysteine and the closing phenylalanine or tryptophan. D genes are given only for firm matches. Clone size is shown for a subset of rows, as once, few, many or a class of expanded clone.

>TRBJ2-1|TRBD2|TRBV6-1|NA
TGTGCCAGCAGTGCCTCTAGCGGGGGGGCCCATGAGCAGTTCTTC
CASSASSGGAHEQFF
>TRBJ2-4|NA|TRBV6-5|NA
TGTGCCAGCAGTTACTCCTGGGGGGCCAAAAACATTCAGTACTTC
CASSYSWGAKNIQYF
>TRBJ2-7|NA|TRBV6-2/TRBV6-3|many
TGTGCCAGCAGTCAGACCGGACCGAGTCACTTC
CASSQTGPSHF
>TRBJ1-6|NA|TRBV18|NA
TGTGCCAGCTCACGGACAGCCGAGTCGGATTCACCCCTCCACTTT
CASSRTAESDSPLHF
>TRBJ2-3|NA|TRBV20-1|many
TGCAGTGCTAACCCTACCCGAGATACGCAGTATTTT
CSANPTRDTQYF
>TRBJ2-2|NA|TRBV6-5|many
TGTGCCAGCAGTTACATGTCGGCGAACACCGGGGAGCTGTTTTTT
CASSYMSANTGELFF
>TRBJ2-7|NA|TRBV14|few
TGTGCCAGCAGCCAAGATGCCGGGGCGCCCTACGAGCAGTACTTC
CASSQDAGAPYEQYF
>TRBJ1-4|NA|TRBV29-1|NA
TGCAGCGTTGTCAGTTCTAATGAAAAACTGTTTTTT
CSVVSSNEKLFF
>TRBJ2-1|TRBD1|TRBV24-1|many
TGTGCCACCAGTGATTTGAGTTCGGACAGGGGGACCTTCAATGAGCAGTTCTTC
CATSDLSSDRGTFNEQFF
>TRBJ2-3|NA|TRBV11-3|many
TGTGCCAGCAGCTCCGACAGGAATACGCAGTATTTT
CASSSDRNTQYF
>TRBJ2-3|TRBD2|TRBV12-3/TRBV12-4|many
TGTGCCAGCAGATTAGCGGGGGGGATGAAAGATACGCAGTATTTT
CASRLAGGMKDTQYF
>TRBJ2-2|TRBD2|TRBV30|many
TGTGCCGGAAGCGGGGGGGCTAACACCGGGGAGCTGTTTTTT
CAGSGGANTGELFF
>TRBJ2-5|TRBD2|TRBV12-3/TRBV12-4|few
TGTGCCAGCAGTCCAGGACTAGCGGGGGGCCTTGTCCAAGAGACCCAGTACTTC
CASSPGLAGGLVQETQYF
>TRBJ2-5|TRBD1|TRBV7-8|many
TGTGCCAGCAGCTTTAAACTGGGACAGGGCCAAGAGACCCAGTACTTC
CASSFKLGQGQETQYF
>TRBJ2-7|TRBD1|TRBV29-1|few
TGCAGCGTGGACAGGGGGCCCTACGAGCAGTACTTC
CSVDRGPYEQYF
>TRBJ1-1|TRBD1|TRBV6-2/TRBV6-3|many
TGTGCCAGCAGCCGGGGACAGGGCTTGACTGAAGCTTTCTTT
CASSRGQGLTEAFF